A single sample gave rise to the 19 T cell receptor beta chains below, sequenced in a study of blood T cell repertoires in COVID-19. The repertoire was sequenced with immunoSEQ multiplex PCR; TCRdb's copy has only in-frame clones and lacks some. The table lists 85,000 to 100,000 clones, around nine tenths of them singletons. Sequencing was done on a sample of peripheral blood. All receptors derive from a man in his fifties or sixties with acute or convalescent COVID-19.

About this clone itself: This CDR3 is also generated by other DNA sequences in the sample. This rearrangement joins TRBV3-1 (or the pseudogene TRBV3-2) to TRBJ1-6, with a weak D call TRBD1 (5 bases). Per germline, CDR1 LGHDT and CDR2 YNNKEL (reference sequence). V was clipped by 2 bases and J by 7 bases, with 9 bases between them. This CDR3 has 14 amino acids. The CDR3 sequence is CASSQQGGNSPLHF. In DNA form, the CDR3 reads TGTGCCAGCAGCCAACAGGGTGGGAATTCACCCCTCCACTTT.

The gene calls are TRBV5-4 and TRBJ1-2; TRBD1 aligns across 7 bases. Germline V lookup: CDR1 SGHNT, CDR2 YYREEE (reference sequence). With 0 bases clipped from V and 4 bases from J, the junction kept 9 bases outside the gene matches. The CDR3 sequence is 16 residues long. CDR3 sequence reads: CASSLASVAGGYGYTF. CDR3 nucleotide sequence: TGTGCCAGCAGCTTGGCGTCGGTGGCAGGGGGCTATGGCTACACCTTC.

V gene TRBV2 combines with J gene TRBJ1-5, with D perhaps TRBD1 (6 bases). CDR1 SNHLY and CDR2 FYNNEI come from the germline V gene. Trimming removed 3 bases from V and 5 bases from J, with 14 bases in between. CDR3 length: 15 amino acids. The CDR3 coding sequence is TGTGCCAGCAGTGAGAGGGGGTCCTCCTATCAGCCCCAGCATTTT. Protein product: CASSERGSSYQPQHF.

This clone was observed once. The rearrangement joins TRBV5-1 to TRBJ1-6, with D possibly matching TRBD1 (5 bases). V lost 0 bases to trimming and J lost 9 bases, with 10 bases between them. The CDR3 runs 14 residues. CDR1 and CDR2 (germline): SGHRS, YFSETQ. CDR3 in amino acids: CASSLEGVGSPLHF. CDR3 nucleotide sequence: TGCGCCAGCAGCTTGGAAGGGGTCGGTTCACCCCTCCACTTT.

J is TRBJ2-5 and V is TRBV3-1 (or the pseudogene TRBV3-2), with 11 bases fitting TRBD2. The germline V gene has CDR1 LGHDT and CDR2 YNNKEL (reference sequence). The length of the CDR3 is 15 residues. The trim removed 5 bases at V and 2 bases at J, leaving 4 bases unmatched. For the CDR3, the DNA is TGTGCCAGCAGCTGGGGACTAGCGGCTCAAGAGACCCAGTACTTC. Its translation: CASSWGLAAQETQYF.

This clone was seen only a few times. The chain couples TRBV5-6 to TRBJ2-1, with D maybe TRBD2 (5 bases). Germline V gene data show CDR1 as SGHDT and CDR2 as YYEEEE. Trimming cost V 5 bases and J 10 bases, with 25 bases left between them. The CDR3 totals 16 residues. CDR3 sequence: CASSKMTGIPAGEQFF. Written as DNA, the CDR3 is TGTGCCAGCAGTAAGATGACCGGGATCCCGGCTGGGGAGCAGTTCTTC.

This chain uses TRBV10-3 with TRBJ2-7; D is perhaps TRBD2 (6 bases). Germline V gene data show CDR1 as ENHRY and CDR2 as SYGVKD. V lost 6 bases to trimming and J lost 5 bases, with 17 bases between them. The CDR3 sequence is 14 residues long. The CDR3 spells CAISDTRDSNEQYV. DNA for the CDR3: TGTGCCATCAGCGATACTCGGGACTCGAACGAGCAGTACGTC.

The chain uses TRBV7-8 and TRBJ2-2; 12 bases line up with TRBD1. V shed 5 bases, J shed 8 bases, and the junction held 6 bases outside the gene matches. Germline CDR1 and CDR2: SGHVS and FQNEAQ. The CDR3 contains 15 residues. CDR3 sequence: CASSTGTGGKGELFF. DNA of the CDR3: TGTGCCAGCAGCACAGGGACAGGGGGCAAGGGGGAGCTGTTTTTT.

The CDR3: CASSEVASGSTQYF. The CDR3 DNA sequence: TGTGCCAGCAGTGAAGTTGCTAGCGGGTCTACGCAGTATTTT. The rearrangement links TRBV6-1 to TRBJ2-3; TRBD2 matches 8 bases. J was trimmed by 8 bases and V by 1 base; bases with no gene match: 5. Per germline, CDR1 MNHNS and CDR2 SASEGT. This CDR3 has 14 amino acids.

The chain links TRBV11-3 to TRBJ2-7, with 8 bases lining up with TRBD2. The V gene's germline CDR1 is SGHNT and CDR2 YENEEA. The V segment lost 6 bases and the J segment 6 bases; nucleotides outside the gene matches: 10. CDR3 length: 14 residues. CDR3 sequence: CASSTGGAPPEQYF. Written as DNA, the CDR3 is TGTGCCAGCAGTACCGGGGGGGCCCCCCCCGAGCAGTACTTC. Complete variable domain (other parts from reference TRBV11-3 and TRBJ2-7): EAGVVQSPRYKIIEKKQPVAFWCNPISGHNTLYWYLQNLGQGPELLIRYENEEAVDDSQLPKDRFSAERLKGVDSTLKIQPAELGDSAVYLCASSTGGAPPEQYFGPGTRLTVT.

The CDR3 region has the DNA TGTGCCAGCACCGCCTCCTACTACAATGAGCAGTTCTTC. Residues: CASTASYYNEQFF. The chain joins TRBV6-6 to TRBJ2-1; D call uncertain. Germline CDR1 MNHNY, CDR2 SVGAGI (reference sequence). V was clipped by 7 bases and J by 3 bases, with 10 bases between them. CDR3 size: 13 residues.

The chain combines TRBV7-9 with TRBJ2-3; 9 bases line up with TRBD1. This CDR3 has 14 residues. Germline-derived CDR1 and CDR2 are SEHNR and FQNEAQ (reference sequence). The ends lost 10 bases at V and 1 base at J; junction bases unmatched: 6. CDR3 nucleotide sequence: TGTGCCACCGGGCGGACAGGGGGCACAGATACGCAGTATTTT. Translation: CATGRTGGTDTQYF.

The chain is built from TRBV5-1 and TRBJ2-2; 10 nucleotides align to TRBD1. From germline, CDR1 is SGHRS and CDR2 YFSETQ. The CDR3 is made up of 14 amino acids. The V and J ends lost 5 bases and 4 bases, in that order; junction bases with no gene match: 2. The CDR3, as DNA: TGCGCCAGCAGTAGGACAGGGGGCACCGGGGAGCTGTTTTTT. Amino acids: CASSRTGGTGELFF.

The chain couples TRBV25-1 to TRBJ1-3; 9 bases line up with TRBD1. CDR1 is MGHDK and CDR2 is SYGVNS in the germline V gene. The CDR3 spans 16 residues. The trim removed 5 bases at V and 7 bases at J, leaving 12 bases unmatched. CDR3 region: CASSITGGFPSNTIYF. DNA for the CDR3: TGTGCCAGCAGTATCACAGGGGGCTTTCCGTCGAACACCATATATTTT.

The V call is TRBV6-6, the J call TRBJ1-1; 7 bases match TRBD1. V lost 5 bases to trimming and J lost 0 bases; unmatched junction nucleotides: 6. CDR3 size: 15 residues. Germline lookup yields CDR1 MNHNY and CDR2 SVGAGI (reference sequence). The CDR3 spells CASSSGGQMNTEAFF. The DNA for the CDR3 is TGTGCCAGCAGTAGCGGGGGACAGATGAACACTGAAGCTTTCTTT.

The rearrangement links TRBV19 to TRBJ1-2, with D unclear. This CDR3 is built from 11 residues. V was shortened by 4 bases and J by 4 bases, with 4 bases between the two germline ends. Germline V gives CDR1 LNHDA, CDR2 SQIVND (reference sequence). The CDR3, as DNA: TGTGCCAGTAGTAGGAGCTATGGCTACACCTTC. Protein product: CASSRSYGYTF. Supplemented by reference TRBV19 and TRBJ1-2, the full variable domain reads DGGITQSPKYLFRKEGQNVTLSCEQNLNHDAMYWYRQDPGQGLRLIYYSQIVNDFQKGDIAEGYSVSREKKESFPLTVTSAQKNPTAFYLCASSRSYGYTFGSGTRLTVV.

The V and J genes are TRBV19 and TRBJ2-6, with a possible D match to TRBD2 (5 bases). The germline V gene has CDR1 LNHDA and CDR2 SQIVND (reference sequence). V lost 5 bases and J lost 0, with 8 bases in between. CDR3 length: 15 residues. The chain's CDR3 is CASSFTSSGANVLTF. In DNA, the CDR3 is TGTGCCAGTAGTTTTACTAGCTCTGGGGCCAACGTCCTGACTTTC.

On this clone: Within the sample, other DNA sequences also encode this same CDR3. V usage is TRBV6-5 and J usage is TRBJ1-1, with D unresolved. Germline assignment: CDR1 MNHEY and CDR2 SVGAGI. CDR3 length: 11 residues. Trimming took off 4 bases at V and 3 bases at J, with 3 bases between the two ends. The CDR3 spells CASSSYTEAFF. DNA for the CDR3: TGTGCCAGCAGTTCGTACACTGAAGCTTTCTTT.

The chain joins TRBV5-1 to TRBJ1-1, with 8 bases identical to TRBD1. Trimming took 4 bases from V and 10 from J; bases not matched to a gene: 9. The CDR3 runs to 13 residues. Germline V CDR1 and CDR2: SGHRS, YFSETQ. The CDR3 DNA sequence: TGCGCCAGCAGCCCAGGGGACAGGTTAGGAGCTTTCTTT. Translated, it gives CASSPGDRLGAFF.